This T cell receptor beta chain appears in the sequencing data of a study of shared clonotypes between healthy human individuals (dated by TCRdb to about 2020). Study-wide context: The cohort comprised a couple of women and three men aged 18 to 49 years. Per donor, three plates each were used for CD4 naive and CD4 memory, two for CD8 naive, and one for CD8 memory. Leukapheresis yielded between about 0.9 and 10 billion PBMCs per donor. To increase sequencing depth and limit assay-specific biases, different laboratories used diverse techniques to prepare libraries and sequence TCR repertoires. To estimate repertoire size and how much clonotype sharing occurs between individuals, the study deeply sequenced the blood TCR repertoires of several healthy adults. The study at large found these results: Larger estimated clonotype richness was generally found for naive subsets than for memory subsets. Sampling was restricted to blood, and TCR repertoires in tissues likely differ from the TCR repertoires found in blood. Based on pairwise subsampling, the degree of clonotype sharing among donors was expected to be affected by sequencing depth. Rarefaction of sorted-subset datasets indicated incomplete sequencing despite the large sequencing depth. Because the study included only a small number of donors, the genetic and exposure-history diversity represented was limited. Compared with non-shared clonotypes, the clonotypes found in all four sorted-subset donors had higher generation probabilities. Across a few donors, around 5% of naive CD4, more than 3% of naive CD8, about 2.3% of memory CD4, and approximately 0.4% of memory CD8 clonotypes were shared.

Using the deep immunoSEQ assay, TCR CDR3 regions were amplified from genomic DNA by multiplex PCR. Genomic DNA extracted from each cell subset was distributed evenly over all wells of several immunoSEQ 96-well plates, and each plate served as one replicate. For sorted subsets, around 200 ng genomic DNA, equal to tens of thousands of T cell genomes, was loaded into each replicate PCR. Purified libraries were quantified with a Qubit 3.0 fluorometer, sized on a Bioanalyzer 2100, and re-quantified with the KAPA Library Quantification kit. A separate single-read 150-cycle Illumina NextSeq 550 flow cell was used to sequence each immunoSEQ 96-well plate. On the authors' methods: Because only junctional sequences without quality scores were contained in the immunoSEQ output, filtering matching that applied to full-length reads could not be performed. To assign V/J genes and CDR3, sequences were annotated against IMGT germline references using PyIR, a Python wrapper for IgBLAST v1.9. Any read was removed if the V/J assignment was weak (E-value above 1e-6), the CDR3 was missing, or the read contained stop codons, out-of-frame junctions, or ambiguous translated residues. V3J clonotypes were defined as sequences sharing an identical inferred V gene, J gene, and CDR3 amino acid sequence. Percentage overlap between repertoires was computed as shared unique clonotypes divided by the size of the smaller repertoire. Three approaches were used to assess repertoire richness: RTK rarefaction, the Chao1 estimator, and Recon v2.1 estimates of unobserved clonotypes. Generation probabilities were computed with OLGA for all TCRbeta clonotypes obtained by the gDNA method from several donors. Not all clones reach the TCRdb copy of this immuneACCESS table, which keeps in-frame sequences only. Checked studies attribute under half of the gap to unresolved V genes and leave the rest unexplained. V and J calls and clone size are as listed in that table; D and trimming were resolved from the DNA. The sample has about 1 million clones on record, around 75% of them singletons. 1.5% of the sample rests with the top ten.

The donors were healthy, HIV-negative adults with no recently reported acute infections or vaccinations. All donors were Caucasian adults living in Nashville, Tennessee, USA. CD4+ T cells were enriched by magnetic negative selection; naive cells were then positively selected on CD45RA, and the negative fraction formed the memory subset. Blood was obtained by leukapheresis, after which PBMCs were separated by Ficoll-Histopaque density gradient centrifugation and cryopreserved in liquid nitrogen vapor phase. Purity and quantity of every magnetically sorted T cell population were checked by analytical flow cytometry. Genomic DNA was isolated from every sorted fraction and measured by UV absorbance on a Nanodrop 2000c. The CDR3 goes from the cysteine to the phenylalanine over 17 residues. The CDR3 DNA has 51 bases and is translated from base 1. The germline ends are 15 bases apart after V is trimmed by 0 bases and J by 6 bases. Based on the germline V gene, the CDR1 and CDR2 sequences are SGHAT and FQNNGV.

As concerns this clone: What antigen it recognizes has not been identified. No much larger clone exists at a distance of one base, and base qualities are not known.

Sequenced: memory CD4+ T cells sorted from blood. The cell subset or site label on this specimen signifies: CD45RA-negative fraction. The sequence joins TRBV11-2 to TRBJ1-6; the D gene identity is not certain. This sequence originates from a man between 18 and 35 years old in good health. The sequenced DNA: TGTGCCAGCAGCTTAGAGCGCAGTGGGATGACTAATTCACCCCTCCACTTT. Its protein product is CASSLERSGMTNSPLHF.